The 12 T cell receptor beta chains below come from one sample, sequenced in a study of chemoradiotherapy in HPV16-positive cancers (dated by TCRdb to the early 2020s). The protocol used for the library was the immunoSEQ multiplex PCR assay. TCRdb holds this immuneACCESS table with in-frame rearrangements only. Some clones are missing; in checked studies, unresolved V genes explain under half, and the rest has no known cause. The sample table records 4,000 to 6,000 clones; 78% of these occur just once. Approximately 4.7% of the sample is held by the ten biggest clonotypes. This specimen consisted of tumor tissue, obtained from a patient who underwent chemoradiotherapy. The source of these receptors is a human donor with HPV-associated anogenital cancer.

The chain is built from TRBV7-9 and TRBJ2-1; D is possibly TRBD1 or TRBD2 (5 bases each). The CDR3 is 16 amino acids. CDR1 SEHNR and CDR2 FQNEAQ come from the germline V gene (reference sequence). V shed 2 bases and J shed 5 bases, with 16 bases lying between them. The CDR3 region has the DNA TGTGCCAGCAGCTTAATCTGGACCCGGGGCGACAATGAGCAGTTCTTC. It is translated as CASSLIWTRGDNEQFF.

The gene calls are TRBV9 and TRBJ2-2; 9 bases are a match to TRBD2. The V gene end was trimmed by 0 bases and the J gene end by 6 bases; junction bases not matched to a gene: 0. The CDR3 runs 14 residues. Looked up from germline, CDR1 is SGDLS and CDR2 is YYNGEE. In nucleotides, the CDR3 is TGTGCCAGCAGCGTAGGCGGGGGGGCCGGGGAGCTGTTTTTT. Its protein product is CASSVGGGAGELFF.

V gene TRBV11-2 combines with J gene TRBJ2-1; 9 bases match TRBD2. The germline CDR1 and CDR2 sequences are SGHAT and FQNNGV. Unmatched junction bases numbered 7, after V lost 5 bases and J lost 5 bases. The CDR3 has 15 residues. For the CDR3, the DNA is TGTGCCAGCAGCAACTTAGCGGGAGTCCACAATGAGCAGTTCTTC. This codes for CASSNLAGVHNEQFF.

V and J are TRBV6-5 and TRBJ2-1, with 7 bases matching TRBD2. The germline gives CDR1 MNHEY, CDR2 SVGAGI. V dropped 4 bases and J dropped 4; count of bases not matched to a gene: 7. This CDR3 is 15 amino acids long. The CDR3 is CASSFSPAGYNEQFF. CDR3 sequence (DNA): TGTGCCAGCAGTTTTTCGCCAGCGGGGTACAATGAGCAGTTCTTC.

The V and J genes are TRBV7-9 and TRBJ2-6; tentatively, D is TRBD1 (5 bases). CDR3 length: 17 residues. Germline V gives CDR1 SEHNR, CDR2 FQNEAQ (reference sequence). V lost 3 bases and J lost 0, with 12 bases in between. The CDR3 region has the DNA TGTGCCAGCAGCTTGGGGCGGTCCAACTCTGGGGCCAACGTCCTGACTTTC. Amino acids: CASSLGRSNSGANVLTF.

The J gene is TRBJ2-6, the V gene TRBV12-5, with D possibly being TRBD1 (5 bases). CDR3 length: 18 amino acids. V was pared by 5 bases and J by 5 bases, with 22 bases between. Germline CDR1 reads LGHNT; CDR2 reads FRNRAP. CDR3 nucleotide sequence: TGTGCTAGTGGTCACGTCCGTGCAGGACAAAGTCGGGCCAACGTCCTGACTTTC. Translating gives CASGHVRAGQSRANVLTF.

This chain uses TRBV6-1 with TRBJ1-1, with no clear D. This CDR3 has 12 residues. CDR1 MNHNS and CDR2 SASEGT come from the germline V gene. Deletions cut 6 bases from V and 2 bases from J, with 7 bases between. The DNA of the CDR3 is TGTGCCAGCAGGGCCCAAAACACTGAAGCTTTCTTT. It translates to CASRAQNTEAFF.

The rearrangement links TRBV6-5 to TRBJ1-2; 9 bases are a match to TRBD1. This CDR3 contains 15 residues. CDR1 is MNHEY and CDR2 is SVGAGI in the germline V gene. Losses at the gene ends were 7 bases for V and 4 bases for J; bases not matched to a gene: 10. The CDR3 region has the DNA TGTGCCAGCAACTCCGAAACAGGGGGCCCCTATGGCTACACCTTC. Translation gives CASNSETGGPYGYTF.

The rearrangement uses TRBV5-4 and TRBJ2-6; D is uncertain. Per germline, CDR1 SGHNT and CDR2 YYREEE (reference sequence). With 0 bases removed from V and 3 bases from J, the gap between germline ends came to 1 base. There are 13 residues in the CDR3. The CDR3, as DNA: TGTGCCAGCAGCTTGGATGGGGCCAACGTCCTGACTTTC. As protein: CASSLDGANVLTF.

The gene calls are TRBV2 and TRBJ1-5; D gene uncertain. With 8 bases removed from V and 6 bases from J, the gap between germline ends came to 17 bases. Germline assignment: CDR1 SNHLY and CDR2 FYNNEI. The CDR3 runs to 14 residues. The CDR3 bases are TGTGCCAGCGGAGTCTTCGCCGGGCCTCAGCCCCAGCATTTT. Amino acid sequence: CASGVFAGPQPQHF. Based on the CDR3 plus reference TRBV2 and TRBJ1-5, the full variable domain is EPEVTQTPSHQVTQMGQEVILRCVPISNHLYFYWYRQILGQKVEFLVSFYNNEISEKSEIFDDQFSVERPDGSNFTLKIRSTKLEDSAMYFCASGVFAGPQPQHFGDGTRLSIL.

This chain uses TRBV4-2 with TRBJ1-4; no clear D. Trimming took 2 bases from V and 4 from J, leaving 5 bases between them. This CDR3 region has 13 residues. Germline V gives CDR1 LGHNA, CDR2 YNFKEQ. The DNA for the CDR3 is TGTGCCAGCAGCCAACGGCTTAATGAAAAACTGTTTTTT. It codes for CASSQRLNEKLFF.

The chain combines TRBV25-1 with TRBJ1-1, with D possibly matching TRBD1 (6 bases). Germline lookup yields CDR1 MGHDK and CDR2 SYGVNS. Trimming pared 5 bases from V and 5 bases from J, leaving 9 bases between. This CDR3 has 12 amino acids. DNA of the CDR3: TGTGCCAGCAGTAGAGGGGGTACTGAAGCTTTCTTT. Encoded protein: CASSRGGTEAFF.